This paragraph covers one TCR beta chain sequence. Sequenced by immunoSEQ multiplex PCR; TCRdb stores in-frame clones only, minus some. The sample lists more than 9,500 clones; roughly 89% were seen once. Trimming removed 3 bases at V and 6 bases at J, with 16 bases between. The germline CDR1 and CDR2 sequences are SGHRS and YFSETQ. The CDR3 covers 14 residues. This specimen belongs to a study of T cell clonotyping in hematopoietic cell transplantation. The chain employs TRBV5-1 and TRBJ2-7, with D maybe TRBD2 (6 bases). This sequence was found in a human donor who either received an allogeneic hematopoietic cell transplant for a myeloid malignancy or was a related donor (not recorded which). Some clones in this sample may be carry-over from other donors' samples. The sample was peripheral blood mononuclear cells. The CDR3 DNA is TGCGCCAGCAGCTCCGGGACTCCCCTGGGCGAGCAGTACTTC. This translates into CASSSGTPLGEQYF.